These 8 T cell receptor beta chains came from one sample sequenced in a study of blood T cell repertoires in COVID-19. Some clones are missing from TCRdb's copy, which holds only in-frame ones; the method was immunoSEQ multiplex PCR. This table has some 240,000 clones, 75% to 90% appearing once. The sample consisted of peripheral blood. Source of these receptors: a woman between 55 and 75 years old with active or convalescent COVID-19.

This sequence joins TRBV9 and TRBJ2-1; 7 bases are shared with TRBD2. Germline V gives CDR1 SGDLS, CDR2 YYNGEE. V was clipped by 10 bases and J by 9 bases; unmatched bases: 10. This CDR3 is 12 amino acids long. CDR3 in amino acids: CAAGPGGGEQFF. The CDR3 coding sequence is TGTGCCGCGGGACCAGGCGGGGGTGAGCAGTTCTTC.

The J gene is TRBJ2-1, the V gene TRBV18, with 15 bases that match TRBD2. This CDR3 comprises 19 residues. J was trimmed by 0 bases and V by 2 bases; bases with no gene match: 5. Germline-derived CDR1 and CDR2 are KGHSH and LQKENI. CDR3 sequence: CASSPAGLAGGSSYNEQFF. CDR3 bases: TGTGCCAGCTCACCAGCGGGACTAGCGGGGGGCAGCTCCTACAATGAGCAGTTCTTC. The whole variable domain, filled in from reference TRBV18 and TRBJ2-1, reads NAGVMQNPRHLVRRRGQEARLRCSPMKGHSHVYWYRQLPEEGLKFMVYLQKENIIDESGMPKERFSAEFPKEGPSILRIQQVVRGDSAAYFCASSPAGLAGGSSYNEQFFGPGTRLTVL.

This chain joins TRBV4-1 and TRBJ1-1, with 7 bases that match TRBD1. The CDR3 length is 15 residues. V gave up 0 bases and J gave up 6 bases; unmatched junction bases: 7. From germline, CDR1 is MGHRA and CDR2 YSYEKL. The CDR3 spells CASSQDDRESAEAFF. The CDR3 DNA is TGCGCCAGCAGCCAAGATGACAGGGAGTCGGCTGAAGCTTTCTTT.

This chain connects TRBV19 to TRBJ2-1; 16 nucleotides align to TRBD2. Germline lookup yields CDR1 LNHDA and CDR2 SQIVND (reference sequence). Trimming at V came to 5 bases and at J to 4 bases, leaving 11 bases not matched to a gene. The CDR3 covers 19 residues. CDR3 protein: CASSLGLAGGPGLYNEQFF. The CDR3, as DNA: TGTGCCAGTAGTTTGGGACTAGCGGGGGGGCCGGGTTTGTACAATGAGCAGTTCTTC.

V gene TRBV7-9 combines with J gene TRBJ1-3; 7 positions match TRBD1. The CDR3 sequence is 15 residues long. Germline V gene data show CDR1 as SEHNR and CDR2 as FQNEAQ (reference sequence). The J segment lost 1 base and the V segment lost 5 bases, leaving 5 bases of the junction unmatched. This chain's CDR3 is CASSAGTASGNTIYF. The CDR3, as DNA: TGTGCCAGCAGCGCAGGGACAGCTTCTGGAAACACCATATATTTT.

The CDR3 sequence is CASSLEGQAGTEAFF. The DNA for the CDR3 is TGCGCCAGCAGCTTGGAAGGGCAGGCGGGGACTGAAGCTTTCTTT. The chain recombines TRBV5-1 with TRBJ1-1; D unclear. CDR3 length: 15 residues. Trimming cost V 0 bases and J 5 bases, with 14 bases left between them. Germline loops: CDR1 SGHRS, CDR2 YFSETQ.

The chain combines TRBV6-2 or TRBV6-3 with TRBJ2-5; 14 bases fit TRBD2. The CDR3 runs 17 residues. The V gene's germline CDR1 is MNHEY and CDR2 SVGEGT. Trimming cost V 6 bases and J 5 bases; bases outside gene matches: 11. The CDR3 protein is CASSLPGLAGARETQYF. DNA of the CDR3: TGTGCCAGCAGCCTCCCGGGACTAGCGGGGGCCAGGGAGACCCAGTACTTC.

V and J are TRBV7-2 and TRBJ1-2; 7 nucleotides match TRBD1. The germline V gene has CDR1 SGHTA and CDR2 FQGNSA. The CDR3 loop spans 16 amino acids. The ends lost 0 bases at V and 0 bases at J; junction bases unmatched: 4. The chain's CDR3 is CASSLAAGTANYGYTF. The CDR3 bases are TGTGCCAGCAGCTTAGCAGCAGGGACAGCTAACTATGGCTACACCTTC.